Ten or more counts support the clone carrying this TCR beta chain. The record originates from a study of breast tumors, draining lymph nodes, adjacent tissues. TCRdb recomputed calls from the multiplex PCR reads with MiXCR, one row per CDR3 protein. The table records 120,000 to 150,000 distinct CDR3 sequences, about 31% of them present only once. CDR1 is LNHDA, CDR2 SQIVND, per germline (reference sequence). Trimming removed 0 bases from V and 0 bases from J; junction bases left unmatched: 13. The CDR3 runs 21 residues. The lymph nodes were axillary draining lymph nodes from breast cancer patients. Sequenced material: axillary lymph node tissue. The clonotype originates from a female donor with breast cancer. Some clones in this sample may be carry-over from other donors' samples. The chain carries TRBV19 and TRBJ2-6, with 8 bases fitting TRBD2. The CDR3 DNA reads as TGTGCCAGTAGTATAGACGGGGGGGTTAGTAGAATGGGCTCTGGGGCCAACGTCCTGACTTTC. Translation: CASSIDGGVSRMGSGANVLTF. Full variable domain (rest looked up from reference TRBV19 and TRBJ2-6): DGGITQSPKYLFRKEGQNVTLSCEQNLNHDAMYWYRQDPGQGLRLIYYSQIVNDFQKGDIAEGYSVSREKKESFPLTVTSAQKNPTAFYLCASSIDGGVSRMGSGANVLTFGAGSRLTVL.